Given below is one TCR beta chain in context. Original analysis: Amplification with reference gene primers provided the estimates of nucleated cell counts. Clones were read by immunoSEQ multiplex PCR, and TCRdb kept only the in-frame ones, dropping some. V, J and clone size were drawn from that table, and D and trimming were deduced from the DNA. The data show roughly 170,000 clones, roughly four fifths seen once. These data belong to a study of blood T cell repertoires in COVID-19. For the study at large: Whether acute or convalescent, the COVID-19 samples came from the United States, Italy and Spain. In each case, the material was cDNA or gDNA derived from T cells, B-cell-depleted T cells, or PBMCs.

This CDR3 has 15 amino acids. V lost 3 bases and J 0 bases, leaving 15 bases between the germline ends. Germline values: CDR1 GTSNPN, CDR2 SVGIG (reference sequence). The sequencing sample was made of peripheral blood. The source is a human donor in a cohort sampled during active COVID-19. J is TRBJ2-7 and V is TRBV30; D gene uncertain. CDR3 amino acids: CAWSPTVVGSYEQYF. CDR3 DNA sequence: TGTGCCTGGAGCCCCACAGTGGTGGGCTCCTACGAGCAGTACTTC.